This T cell receptor (beta chain) stems from a study of T cell repertoires in cytomegalovirus infection. TCRdb reprocessed the reads via MiXCR and lists one record per CDR3 protein. The table has around 300,000 distinct CDR3 sequences, roughly 21% seen once. General study results and limits: There were HLA-C-restricted CMV-specific TCR beta clonotypes dominating the ex vivo response.

Comments on this clonotype: What it binds is not known.

V was trimmed by 4 bases and J by 3 bases, leaving 10 bases between them. CDR1 is SGHTA and CDR2 is FQGNSA in the germline V gene. CDR3 length equals 14 residues. The gene calls are TRBV7-2 and TRBJ1-5; possible D gene TRBD1, 5 bases. The sequences come from cultured PBMCs, collected from culture after CMV antigen stimulation. The sequence was obtained from a human donor in good health (CMV status not recorded). Some clones in this sample may be carry-over from other donors' samples. In DNA form, the CDR3 reads TGTGCCAGCAGCTCAACAGGTCCCAATCAGCCCCAGCATTTT. It translates to CASSSTGPNQPQHF.